A single T cell receptor beta chain is shown here with its context. What it binds is not known. The data were taken from a study of T cell responses to AZD1222 COVID-19 vaccine. CDR3 length: 14 residues. Germline V gene lookup returns CDR1 LGHDT and CDR2 YNNKEL (reference sequence). With V trimmed by 2 bases and J by 6 bases, 6 bases remained unmatched. The assay was immunoSEQ multiplex PCR, and TCRdb's table has in-frame clones only and misses some. The data contain 100,000 to 130,000 clones, around 92% of them singletons. Findings and caveats of the study: Clonal diversity may have been underestimated in mostly white British donors. Variant regions that are unmutated are reportedly the target of nearly half of spike-specific TCRs. AZD1222 recipients seropositive at baseline numbered only five to seven.

The sequencing here drew on peripheral blood, taken 28 days after the second AZD1222 dose. The rearrangement uses TRBV3-1 (or the pseudogene TRBV3-2) and TRBJ2-7; 8 positions match TRBD2. This sequence was found in an adult who received the AZD1222 COVID-19 vaccine. This CDR3 is CASSQWTSPGEQYF. CDR3 sequence (DNA): TGTGCCAGCAGCCAATGGACTAGCCCCGGCGAGCAGTACTTC.